Sequencing of this T cell receptor (beta chain) was carried out in a study of T cell responses to AZD1222 COVID-19 vaccine. Study as a whole: Researchers grouped second doses given at about 4 or about 12 weeks into one pool. The study's findings and limits: Recipients of two AZD1222 doses showed rising Spike-specific TCR breadth and depth. The study found vaccine-associated CD4 TCRs spanning spike, dominant at 160-218 and 743-854.

TCRdb's copy holds only in-frame clones and misses some; the assay was immunoSEQ multiplex PCR. The profile shows around 140,000 clones, 90% of them singletons. This clone was detected only a few times. Antigen: not known. The V segment lost 7 bases and the J segment 2 bases; nucleotides outside the gene matches: 7. From germline, CDR1 is LNHDA and CDR2 SQIVND (reference sequence). CDR3 length equals 15 residues. The chain joins TRBV19 to TRBJ1-5; TRBD1 agrees at 8 bases. The clonotype originates from an adult in good health. The source was peripheral blood, collected on day 0 of AZD1222 vaccination. CDR3 residues: CASTLEDRGNQPQHF. The CDR3 DNA sequence: TGTGCCAGTACCCTCGAGGACAGGGGCAATCAGCCCCAGCATTTT.